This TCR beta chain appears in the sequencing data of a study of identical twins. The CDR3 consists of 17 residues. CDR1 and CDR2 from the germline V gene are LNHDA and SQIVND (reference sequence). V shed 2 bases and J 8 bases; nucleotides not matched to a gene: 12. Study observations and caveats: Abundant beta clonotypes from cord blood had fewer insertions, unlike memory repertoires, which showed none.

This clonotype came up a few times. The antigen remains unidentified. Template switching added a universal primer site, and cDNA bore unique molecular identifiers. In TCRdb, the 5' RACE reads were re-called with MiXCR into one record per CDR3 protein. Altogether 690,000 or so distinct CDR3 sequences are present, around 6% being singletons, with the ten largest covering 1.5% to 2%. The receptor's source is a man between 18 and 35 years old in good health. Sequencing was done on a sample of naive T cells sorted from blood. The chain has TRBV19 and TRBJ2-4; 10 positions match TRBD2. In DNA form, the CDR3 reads TGTGCCAGTAGTATACTCTGGGCTAGCGGGAGATCGGACATTCAGTACTTC. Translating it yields CASSILWASGRSDIQYF.